This T cell receptor (beta chain) is from a study of T cells expressing NK-cell markers. Using the 5' RACE reads, TCRdb records one entry per CDR3 protein without DNA. Across approximately 460,000 distinct CDR3 sequences, the top ten clones capture 7.3% of the sample. CDR3 length: 13 amino acids. The rearrangement joins TRBV12-3 or TRBV12-4 to TRBJ1-5; lacking DNA, the TRBD1 call made by TCRdb goes unchecked. The clonotype originates from a woman aged 18-70 years in good health. Source material: blood T cells: a sorted CD56 or NKG2C T cell subset, CD4+ or CD8+ T cells, or bulk PBMC T cells (not recorded which). This CDR3 is CASSLTGGEPQHF.